This passage covers 14 T cell receptor beta chains from one sample sequenced in a study of blood T cells in healthy people across ages. A second PCR of 7 to 11 cycles used a sample-barcoded 5' primer and a J-beta primer mix. TCRdb fed the 5' RACE reads into MiXCR, producing one record per CDR3 protein. The sample shows 1,500,000 or so distinct CDR3 sequences, roughly 43% of them seen only once. The sequenced sample was blood. Source of these receptors: a woman between 18 and 29 years old in good health.

This clonotype was observed at least ten times. This sequence joins TRBV19 and TRBJ2-1, with D possibly TRBD1 on 6 matching bases. CDR3 length: 15 residues. Germline V gene sequence: CDR1 LNHDA, CDR2 SQIVND (reference sequence). Trimming removed 6 bases at V and 4 bases at J, with 16 bases between. CDR3 bases: TGTGCCAGTAGGGAACCGGGACATGATTACAATGAGCAGTTCTTC. This encodes CASREPGHDYNEQFF.

This clonotype was detected only a few times. The rearrangement links TRBV6-4 to TRBJ1-5; 11 bases align to TRBD1. The V segment lost 0 bases and the J segment 6 bases; nucleotides outside the gene matches: 4. Germline CDR1 reads MRHNA; CDR2 reads SNTAGT. The CDR3 sequence is 16 residues long. CDR3 nucleotide sequence: TGTGCCAGCAGTGACTCGCGGACAGGGGGCAGTCAGCCCCAGCATTTT. Encoded protein: CASSDSRTGGSQPQHF.

This clonotype was counted at least ten times. The chain recombines TRBV27 with TRBJ2-1, with TRBD2 matching over 9 bases. CDR1 and CDR2 from the germline V gene are MNHEY and SMNVEV (reference sequence). This CDR3 has 15 residues. Trimming removed 0 bases from V and 7 bases from J; junction bases left unmatched: 4. CDR3 nucleotide sequence: TGTGCCAGCAGTTTATCGCCTAGCGGGGATAATGAGCAGTTCTTC. Amino acid sequence: CASSLSPSGDNEQFF.

This clonotype appeared a few times. The chain recombines TRBV20-1 with TRBJ1-2, with TRBD1 matching 8 bases. V lost 7 bases to trimming and J lost 8 bases; unmatched junction nucleotides: 9. CDR3 length: 12 amino acids. Germline CDR1 DFQATT, CDR2 SNEGSKA (reference sequence). CDR3 DNA: TGCAGTGTCGTTGACAGGGGAGGCGGCTACACCTTC. It codes for CSVVDRGGGYTF.

Turning to this clonotype: One junction end does not reproduce the germline sequence, and a read error may be involved. The rearrangement links TRBV4-1 to TRBJ1-1, with a weak D call TRBD1 (5 bases). The CDR3 totals 11 residues. CDR1 and CDR2 from the germline V gene are MGHRA and YSYEKL. The CDR3 DNA sequence: TGTGCCAGCAGCCCAGGGCTTGAAGCTTTCTTT. Translating it yields CASSPGLEAFF.

This clonotype showed up just a few times. This chain joins TRBV6-2 or TRBV6-3 and TRBJ2-3; D ambiguous. The V end was cut by 6 bases, the J end by 5 bases, with 12 bases between. Looked up from germline, CDR1 is MNHEY and CDR2 is SVGEGT. The CDR3 extends over 13 amino acids. This chain's CDR3 is CASSRPSQDTQYF. The CDR3 nucleotides read TGTGCCAGCAGCCGCCCCAGTCAAGATACGCAGTATTTT.

The genes are TRBV7-2 and TRBJ2-3; 9 positions agree with TRBD2. CDR3 length equals 16 residues. CDR1 is SGHTA and CDR2 is FQGNSA in the germline V gene. The V and J ends lost 1 base and 4 bases, in that order; junction bases with no gene match: 6. The CDR3 sequence: CASSLDRAGGSDTQYF. The CDR3 DNA reads as TGTGCCAGCAGCTTAGACAGGGCGGGAGGGTCAGATACGCAGTATTTT.

This clonotype appeared a few times. One junction end does not reproduce the germline sequence, and a read error may be involved. V and J are TRBV20-1 and TRBJ2-5, with D tentatively TRBD2 (7 bases). The CDR3 has 15 amino acids. The V gene's germline CDR1 is DFQATT and CDR2 SNEGSKA (reference sequence). The CDR3 coding sequence is TGCAGTGCCAGAGATCGGGGGGCGCAAAGTGAGACCCAGTACTTC. Translation gives CSARDRGAQSETQYF.

J is TRBJ2-3 and V is TRBV2, with 9 bases lining up with TRBD1. The junction had 6 bases not matched to a gene; V was cut back by 8 bases and J by 3 bases. This CDR3 is 14 amino acids long. From germline, CDR1 is SNHLY and CDR2 FYNNEI. CDR3 loop: CASDGTGLTDTQYF. The CDR3 DNA follows: TGTGCCAGCGACGGGACAGGGCTGACAGATACGCAGTATTTT.

This clonotype was recorded only once. The junction differs from germline at one of its ends, possibly a read error. The chain links TRBV6-1 to TRBJ1-2; D is ambiguous. Germline assignment: CDR1 MNHNS and CDR2 SASEGT. The CDR3 sequence is 15 residues long. The CDR3 nucleotides are TGTGCCGGCAGTGAAGATCACACATGGAACTATGGCTACACCTTC. Translation gives CAGSEDHTWNYGYTF.

The gene calls are TRBV7-2 and TRBJ1-1, with TRBD1 identical over 7 bases. The CDR3 consists of 16 residues. Per the germline V gene, CDR1 is SGHTA and CDR2 is FQGNSA. V gave up 6 bases and J gave up 1 base; unmatched junction bases: 11. DNA of the CDR3: TGTGCCAGCAGTTGGGGAGGAAGGACAGGGAACACTGAAGCTTTCTTT. Its translation: CASSWGGRTGNTEAFF.

This sequence joins TRBV28 and TRBJ1-4; no clear D. Per germline, CDR1 MDHEN and CDR2 SYDVKM. Trimming shortened V by 5 bases and J by 0 bases, and 13 bases separated the two germline ends. The CDR3 totals 16 residues. The CDR3 loop reads CASSPLRIATNEKLFF. The CDR3 coding sequence is TGTGCCAGCAGTCCCCTTAGAATCGCAACTAATGAAAAACTGTTTTTT.

The chain is built from TRBV3-1 and TRBJ2-5; TRBD1 is a possible D gene (6 bases). CDR1 and CDR2 (germline): LGHDT, YNNKEL (reference sequence). V lost 3 bases to trimming and J lost 11 bases, with 19 bases between them. The CDR3 is 14 residues long. CDR3 amino acids: CASSQRTALNEQYF. The CDR3 region has the DNA TGTGCCAGCAGCCAGCGGACAGCCCTTAATGAGCAGTACTTC.

Written as DNA, the CDR3 is TGTGCCAGCAGCTTAAAACGATCCTACAATGAGCAGTTCTTC. Its protein product is CASSLKRSYNEQFF. V is TRBV2 and J is TRBJ2-1; D not resolved. Germline assignment: CDR1 SNHLY and CDR2 FYNNEI. The germline V and J ends were trimmed by 6 bases and 1 base, with 10 bases remaining between them. CDR3 size: 14 residues.